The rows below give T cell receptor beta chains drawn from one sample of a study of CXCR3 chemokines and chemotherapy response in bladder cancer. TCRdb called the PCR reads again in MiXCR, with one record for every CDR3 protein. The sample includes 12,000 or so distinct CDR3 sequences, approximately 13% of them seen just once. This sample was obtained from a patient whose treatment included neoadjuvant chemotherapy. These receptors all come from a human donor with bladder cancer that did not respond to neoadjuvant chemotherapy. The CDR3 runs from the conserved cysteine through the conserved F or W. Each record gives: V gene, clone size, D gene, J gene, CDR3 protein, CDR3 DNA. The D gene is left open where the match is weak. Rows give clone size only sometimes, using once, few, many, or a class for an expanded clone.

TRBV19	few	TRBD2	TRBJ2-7	CASSISTSGSWEQYF	TGTGCCAGTAGTATCTCGACTAGCGGGTCCTGGGAGCAGTACTTC
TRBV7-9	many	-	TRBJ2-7	CASSSSPDEQYF	TGTGCCAGCAGCTCATCGCCTGACGAGCAGTACTTC
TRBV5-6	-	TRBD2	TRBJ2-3	CASSLRGEDTQDF	TGTGCCAGCAGCCTTCGGGGGGAGGATACGCAGGATTTT
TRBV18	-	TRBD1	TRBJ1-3	CASSRRTGVGNTIYF	TGTGCCAGCTCACGACGTACAGGGGTAGGAAACACCATATATTTT
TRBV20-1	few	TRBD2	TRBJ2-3	CSAGTSGGFSTDTQYF	TGCAGTGCTGGGACTAGCGGGGGGTTTAGCACAGATACGCAGTATTTT
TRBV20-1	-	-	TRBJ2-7	CSASRGFTYEQYF	TGCAGTGCTAGCAGGGGATTCACCTACGAGCAGTACTTC
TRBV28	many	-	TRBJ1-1	CASHPGGRNTEAFF	TGTGCCAGCCACCCCGGAGGCAGGAACACTGAAGCTTTCTTT
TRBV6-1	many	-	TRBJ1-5	CASTESYSNQPQHF	TGTGCCAGCACGGAAAGCTATAGCAATCAGCCCCAGCATTTT
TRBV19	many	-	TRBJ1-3	CASSIGRRSGNTIYF	TGTGCCAGTAGTATTGGCAGACGCTCTGGAAACACCATATATTTT
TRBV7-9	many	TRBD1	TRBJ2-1	CASGFGTGGRDEQFF	TGTGCCAGCGGGTTCGGGACAGGGGGCCGGGATGAGCAGTTCTTC
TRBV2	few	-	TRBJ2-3	CAGGKGTDTQYF	TGTGCCGGCGGAAAGGGCACAGATACGCAGTATTTT
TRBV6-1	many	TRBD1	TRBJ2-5	CASSEALGQGGETQYF	TGTGCCAGCAGTGAAGCGCTGGGACAGGGGGGAGAGACCCAGTACTTC
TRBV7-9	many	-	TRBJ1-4	CASSGWGEVEKLFF	TGTGCCAGCAGCGGCTGGGGGGAGGTTGAAAAACTGTTTTTT
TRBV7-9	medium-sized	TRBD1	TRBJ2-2	CASSFPGQGPGELFF	TGTGCCAGCAGCTTCCCGGGACAGGGTCCCGGGGAGCTGTTTTTT
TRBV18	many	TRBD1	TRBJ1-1	CASSPRQGEEAFF	TGTGCCAGCTCACCTCGACAGGGGGAGGAAGCTTTCTTT
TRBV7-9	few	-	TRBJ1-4	CASSLRGSDEKLFF	TGTGCCAGCAGCTTAAGGGGCTCGGACGAAAAACTGTTTTTT
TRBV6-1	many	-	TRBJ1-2	CASSVGGANYGYTF	TGTGCCAGCAGTGTAGGGGGAGCTAACTATGGCTACACCTTC
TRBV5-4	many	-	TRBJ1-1	CASSRQDSGGTEAFF	TGTGCCAGCAGCCGCCAGGACAGTGGGGGGACTGAAGCTTTCTTT
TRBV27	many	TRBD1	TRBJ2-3	CASSLKGQFRTDTQYF	TGTGCCAGCAGTTTAAAGGGACAGTTCCGCACAGATACGCAGTATTTT
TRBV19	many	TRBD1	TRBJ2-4	CAPGGRTGRTRAKNIQYF	TGTGCCCCTGGGGGTAGGACAGGGAGGACACGAGCCAAAAACATTCAGTACTTC
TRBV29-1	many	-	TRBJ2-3	CSVVLQLPGTDTQYF	TGCAGCGTTGTCCTACAACTACCCGGCACAGATACGCAGTATTTT
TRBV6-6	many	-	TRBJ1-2	CASSAGTNYGYTF	TGTGCCAGCAGCGCCGGCACTAACTATGGCTACACCTTC
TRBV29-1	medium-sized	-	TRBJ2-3	CSARTFTDTQYF	TGCAGCGCCCGGACCTTCACAGATACGCAGTATTTT
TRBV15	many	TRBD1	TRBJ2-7	CATSRRDRYEQYF	TGTGCCACCAGCAGAAGGGACAGATACGAGCAGTACTTC
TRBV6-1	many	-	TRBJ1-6	CASIPGAGSSYNSPLHF	TGTGCCAGCATTCCAGGGGCCGGGAGCTCCTATAATTCACCCCTCCACTTT
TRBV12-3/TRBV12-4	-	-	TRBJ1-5	CASSFQHPSNQPQHF	TGTGCCAGCAGTTTTCAGCATCCTAGCAATCAGCCCCAGCATTTT
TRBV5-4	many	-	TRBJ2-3	CASMQTQTDTQYF	TGTGCCAGCATGCAGACCCAGACAGATACGCAGTATTTT
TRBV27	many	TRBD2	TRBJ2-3	CASSPAAGARTDTQYF	TGTGCCAGCAGTCCAGCCGCGGGAGCCCGCACAGATACGCAGTATTTT
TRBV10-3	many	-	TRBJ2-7	CAISEWALPGTSSYEQYF	TGTGCCATCAGTGAGTGGGCCCTGCCCGGGACAAGTTCCTACGAGCAGTACTTC
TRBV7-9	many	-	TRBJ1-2	CASSFEDRHYGYTF	TGTGCCAGCAGCTTCGAAGACAGGCACTATGGCTACACCTTC
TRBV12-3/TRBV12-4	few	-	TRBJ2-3	CASSYTGQISTDTQYF	TGTGCCAGCAGTTATACCGGACAGATCAGCACAGATACGCAGTATTTT
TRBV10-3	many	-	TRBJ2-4	CAISDPGGITGKNIQYF	TGTGCCATCAGTGACCCGGGCGGGATTACAGGCAAAAACATTCAGTACTTC
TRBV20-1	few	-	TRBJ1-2	CSARVGIYGYTF	TGCAGTGCTAGGGTAGGAATCTATGGCTACACCTTC
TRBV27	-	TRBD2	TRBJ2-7	CASRPRGGGYEQYF	TGTGCCAGCAGACCTCGGGGGGGGGGCTACGAGCAGTACTTC
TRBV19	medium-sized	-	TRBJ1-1	CASSVEQGGEAFF	TGTGCCAGTAGTGTCGAACAGGGAGGAGAAGCTTTCTTT
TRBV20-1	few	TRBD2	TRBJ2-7	CSASLRELGYEQYF	TGCAGTGCTAGTTTGCGGGAGTTGGGGTACGAGCAGTACTTC
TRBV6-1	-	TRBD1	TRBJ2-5	CASSGGQGQETQYF	TGTGCCAGCAGTGGCGGACAGGGTCAAGAGACCCAGTACTTC
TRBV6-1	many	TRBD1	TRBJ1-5	CASSDPGQAGHQPQHF	TGTGCCAGCAGTGACCCTGGACAGGCAGGCCATCAGCCCCAGCATTTT
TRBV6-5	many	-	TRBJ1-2	CASSLSNRGGAYTF	TGTGCCAGCAGCCTCTCAAACCGGGGGGGAGCCTACACCTTC
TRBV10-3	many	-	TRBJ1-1	CAISESRGQNTEAFF	TGTGCCATCAGTGAGTCGCGAGGACAGAACACTGAAGCTTTCTTT
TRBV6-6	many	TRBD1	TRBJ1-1	CASRLGQGAGGTEAFF	TGTGCCAGCAGACTGGGACAGGGGGCGGGCGGCACTGAAGCTTTCTTT
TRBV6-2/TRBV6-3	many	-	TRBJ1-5	CASSRFNQPQHF	TGTGCCAGCAGCAGATTTAATCAGCCCCAGCATTTT
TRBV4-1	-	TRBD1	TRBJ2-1	CASSQPTGAYNEQFF	TGCGCCAGCAGCCAACCGACAGGGGCGTACAATGAGCAGTTCTTC
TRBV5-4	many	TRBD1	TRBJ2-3	CASRPHVQGPQYF	TGTGCCAGCAGGCCACATGTACAGGGGCCGCAGTATTTT
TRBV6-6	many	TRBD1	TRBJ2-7	CASSPTGPTYEQYF	TGTGCCAGCAGTCCGACAGGGCCGACCTACGAGCAGTACTTC